This T cell receptor beta chain stems from a study of T-cell memory formation after mild COVID-19. V was shortened by 2 bases and J by 0 bases, with 14 bases between the two germline ends. This CDR3 region has 17 residues. Germline V gives CDR1 MNHEY, CDR2 SVGAGI. In TCRdb, the 5' RACE reads were re-called with MiXCR into one record per CDR3 protein. The table includes about 430,000 distinct CDR3 sequences, approximately 19% detected once. This clonotype has a handful of counts. The sequence derives from a young man who had mild COVID-19 (a few samples of this study predate the infection). Cell type and time point are not known. The specimen was PBMCs or a T cell subset sorted from them (not recorded which). The genes are TRBV6-5 and TRBJ1-3; a possible D gene is TRBD1 (6 bases). This CDR3 reads CASSYPPRGYSGNTIYF. The CDR3, as DNA: TGTGCCAGCAGTTACCCCCCAAGGGGGTACTCTGGAAACACCATATATTTT.